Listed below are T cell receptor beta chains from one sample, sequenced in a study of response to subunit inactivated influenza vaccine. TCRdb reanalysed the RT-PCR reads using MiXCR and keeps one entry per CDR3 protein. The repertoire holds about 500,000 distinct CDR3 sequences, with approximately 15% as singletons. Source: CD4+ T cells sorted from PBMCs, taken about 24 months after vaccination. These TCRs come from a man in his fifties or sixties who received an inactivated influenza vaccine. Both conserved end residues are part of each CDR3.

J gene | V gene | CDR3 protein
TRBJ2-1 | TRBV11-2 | CASSLDRRGGGFF
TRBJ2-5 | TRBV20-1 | CSARDVAAQETQYF
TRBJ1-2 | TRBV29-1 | CSVGTGIFNYGYTF
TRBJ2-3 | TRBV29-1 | CSAGQGAGTDTQYF
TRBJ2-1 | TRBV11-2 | CASSAGSWGANEQFF
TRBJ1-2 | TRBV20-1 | CSANGGYGYTF
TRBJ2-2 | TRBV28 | CASSKGLAGQTNTGELFF
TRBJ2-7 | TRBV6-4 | CASRAAAGPSYEQYF
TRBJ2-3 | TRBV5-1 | CASSLVDRTDTQYF
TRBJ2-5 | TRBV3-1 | CASSHRVETQYF
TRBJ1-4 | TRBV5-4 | CASSSGSGQDEKLFF
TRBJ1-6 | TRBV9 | CASSVLGNSPLHF
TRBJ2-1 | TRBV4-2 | CASSQRQPNNEQFF
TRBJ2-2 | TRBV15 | CATSRGGLAGGQRPGELFF
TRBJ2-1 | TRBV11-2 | CASSPLKRTNNEQFF
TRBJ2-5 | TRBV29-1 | CSVVEKRTGQGQETQYF
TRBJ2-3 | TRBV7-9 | CASSRLGGATDTQYF
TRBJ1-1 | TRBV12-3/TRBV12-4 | CASRRTGVRDTEAFF
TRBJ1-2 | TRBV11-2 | CASSWGRTGLSSF
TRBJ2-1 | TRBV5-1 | CASRLDGGYNEQFF
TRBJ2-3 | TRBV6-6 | CASSYRYWDTQYF
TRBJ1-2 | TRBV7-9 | CASSPTRERGYTF
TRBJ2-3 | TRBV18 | CASSDTATSTDTQYF
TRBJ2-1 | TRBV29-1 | CSVEVRSLRYNEQFF
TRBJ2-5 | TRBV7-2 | CASSIRTSGEYQETQYF
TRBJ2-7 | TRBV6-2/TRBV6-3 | CASTNAYEQYF
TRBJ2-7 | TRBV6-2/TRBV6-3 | CASSYSMGLAGEDEQYF
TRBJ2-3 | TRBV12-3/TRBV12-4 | CASSFPGYGDTDTQYF
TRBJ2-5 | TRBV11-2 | CASSFNPGGEETQYF
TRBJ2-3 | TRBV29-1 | CSGVDRVSGAQYF
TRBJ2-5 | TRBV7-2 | CASSLGRTSGQETQYF
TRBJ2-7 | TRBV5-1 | CASSLLASGREQYF
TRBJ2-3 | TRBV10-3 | CAIRASGGVADTQYF
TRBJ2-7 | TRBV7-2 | CASSPGGGVWYEQYF
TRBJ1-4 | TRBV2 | CASRYRATNEKLFF
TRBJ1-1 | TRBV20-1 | CSARGRRGTEAFF
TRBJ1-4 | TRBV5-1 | CASSLEGQQNEKLFF
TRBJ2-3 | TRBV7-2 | CASSPYRTLGDTQYF
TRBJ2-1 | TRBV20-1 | CSANLASGPNEQFF
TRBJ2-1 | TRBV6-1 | CASSPMRGINNEQFF
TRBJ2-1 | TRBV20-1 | CSATGTASYNEQFF
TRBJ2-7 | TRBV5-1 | CASSQKMTGASYEQYF
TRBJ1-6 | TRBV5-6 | CASSEAPRGNSPLHF
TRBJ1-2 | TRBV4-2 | CASSQGRDRGVGYTF
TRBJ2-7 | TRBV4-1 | CASSQVPGSGSEQYF
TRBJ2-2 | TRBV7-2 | CASSLGDRRTGELFF
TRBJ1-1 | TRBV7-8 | CASSLGRQGGNTEAFF
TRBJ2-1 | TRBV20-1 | CSARVVTSGRTNEQFF
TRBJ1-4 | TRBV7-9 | CASSLVPETGEKLFF
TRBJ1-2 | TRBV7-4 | CASSTQTGQRNYGYTF
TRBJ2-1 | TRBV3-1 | CASSRELISSYNEQFF
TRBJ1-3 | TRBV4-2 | CASSQSTGRAGNTIYF
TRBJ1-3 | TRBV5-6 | CASSRGTAGNTIYF